A selection of T cell receptor beta chains follows, all from one sample in a study of OX40 agonist ivuxolimab in advanced cancers. This table comes from immunoSEQ multiplex PCR, and its TCRdb copy is limited to in-frame clones, with some not included. The sample lists tens of thousands of clones, roughly 84% occurring once. Specimen: CD4+ or CD8+ T cells sorted from blood, collected in a trial of the OX40 agonist ivuxolimab. The source of these receptors is an adult with an advanced solid tumor such as melanoma, head and neck, liver or kidney cancer. The CDR3 runs from the conserved cysteine through the conserved F or W. A D gene is named only where the DNA matches it firmly. Some rows mark clone size as missing; the rest say once, few, many or name a class of expanded clone.

j_call | v_call | clone_size | d_call | cdr3_aa | cdr3_nt
TRBJ1-2 | TRBV11-2 | . | TRBD1 | CASSLEGTGNYGYTF | TGTGCCAGCAGCTTAGAAGGGACAGGGAACTATGGCTACACCTTC
TRBJ2-7 | TRBV6-1 | . | . | CASSQTPSISYEQYF | TGTGCCAGCAGCCAGACCCCTTCGATCTCCTACGAGCAGTACTTC
TRBJ2-5 | TRBV7-3 | . | . | CASSLEPDSGRETQYF | TGTGCCAGCAGCCTCGAGCCGGACTCGGGGAGAGAGACCCAGTACTTC
TRBJ2-2 | TRBV5-6 | . | . | CASSLGGGTIRELFF | TGTGCCAGCAGCTTGGGTGGTGGTACGATTCGGGAGCTGTTTTTT
TRBJ2-1 | TRBV6-5 | . | TRBD2 | CASSHPGGDNEQFF | TGTGCCAGCAGTCACCCGGGGGGTGACAATGAGCAGTTCTTC
TRBJ1-1 | TRBV6-5 | . | TRBD1 | CASSWQGGSEAFF | TGTGCCAGCAGTTGGCAGGGGGGATCTGAAGCTTTCTTT
TRBJ2-3 | TRBV9 | . | . | CASSVSWGSTDTQYF | TGTGCCAGCAGCGTAAGTTGGGGCAGCACAGATACGCAGTATTTT
TRBJ2-5 | TRBV4-3 | . | TRBD1 | CASSQEGQGAQETQYF | TGCGCCAGCAGCCAAGAGGGACAGGGGGCCCAAGAGACCCAGTACTTC
TRBJ1-1 | TRBV7-8 | . | TRBD1 | CASRTGGNTEAFF | TGTGCCAGCAGGACAGGGGGGAACACTGAAGCTTTCTTT
TRBJ2-7 | TRBV7-9 | once | . | CASSSTETGVYEQYF | TGTGCCAGCAGCTCCACAGAGACAGGAGTTTACGAGCAGTACTTC
TRBJ2-1 | TRBV29-1 | few | . | CSVLDGEQFF | TGCAGCGTCCTAGACGGTGAGCAGTTCTTC
TRBJ2-1 | TRBV4-1 | . | . | CASSQVEYNEQFF | TGCGCCAGCAGCCAAGTGGAATACAATGAGCAGTTCTTC
TRBJ2-2 | TRBV6-4 | . | . | CASSETPLLGRTGELFF | TGTGCCAGCAGTGAGACCCCGCTCTTAGGGCGGACCGGGGAGCTGTTTTTT